This T cell receptor beta chain was recorded in a study of blood T cell repertoires in COVID-19. Study as a whole: Samples came from the United States, Italy and Spain, spanning acute and convalescent COVID-19. Nucleic acid was either cDNA or gDNA, and it came from T cells, B-cell-depleted T cells, or PBMCs.

Germline V lookup: CDR1 SEHNR, CDR2 FQNEAQ (reference sequence). The ends were cut back, 0 bases at V and 0 bases at J, with 5 bases in the middle. The CDR3 covers 15 residues. In the study's own analysis: Amplification from reference gene primers served as the basis for estimated nucleated cell counts. Profiled with immunoSEQ multiplex PCR; TCRdb holds only in-frame clones, not every one. V and J calls and clone size are as listed in that table; D and trimming were resolved from the DNA. The sample gives around 300,000 clones, roughly 88% of which show up once; approximately 8.5% is in the top ten. This clone was counted between two and nine times.

The sequence was collected from a man between 18 and 35 years old with active or convalescent COVID-19. Material: peripheral blood. The chain combines TRBV7-9 with TRBJ1-4; D remains unclear. DNA for the CDR3: TGTGCCAGCAGCTTAGCGACATCAACTAATGAAAAACTGTTTTTT. This codes for CASSLATSTNEKLFF.